This T cell receptor beta chain was identified during a study of blood T cell repertoires in COVID-19. Germline loops: CDR1 MNHEY, CDR2 SMNVEV (reference sequence). This CDR3 contains 16 residues. With 11 bases clipped from V and 3 bases from J, the junction kept 11 bases outside the gene matches. The assay was immunoSEQ multiplex PCR, and TCRdb's table has in-frame clones only and misses some. The sample includes approximately 220,000 clones, roughly 80% of them seen just once. The chain uses TRBV27 and TRBJ1-6; 9 bases are a match to TRBD1. The receptor was isolated from a woman aged 60-70 years with acute or convalescent COVID-19. The sample consisted of peripheral blood. Here the CDR3 reads CASASGQGFYNSPLHF. Here the CDR3 DNA reads TGTGCCTCTGCCTCGGGACAGGGTTTCTATAATTCACCCCTCCACTTT.